The entry that follows covers one T cell receptor beta chain sequence. V lost 5 bases, J lost 3 bases, and 7 bases lay in between. Germline V gives CDR1 PRHDT, CDR2 FYEKMQ (reference sequence). This CDR3 is built from 13 residues. These data are taken from a study of control samples from healthy donors and cancer patients. The protocol was immunoSEQ multiplex PCR, while the TCRdb copy is restricted to in-frame clones and leaves out a portion. Of 130,000 or so clones listed, 75% to 95% are singletons. This rearrangement joins TRBV13 to TRBJ2-2; D call uncertain. Sequencing used blood. The receptor comes from a man aged 18-30 years in good health. The CDR3 reads CASSIRDTGELFF. The CDR3 region has the DNA TGTGCCAGCAGCATCAGAGACACCGGGGAGCTGTTTTTT. Full variable domain (missing parts from reference TRBV13 and TRBJ2-2): AAGVIQSPRHLIKEKRETATLKCYPIPRHDTVYWYQQGPGQDPQFLISFYEKMQSDKGSIPDRFSAQQFSDYHSELNMSSLELGDSALYFCASSIRDTGELFFGEGSRLTVL.